These 9 T cell receptor beta chains were sequenced from one sample in a study of TIL therapy for anti-PD-1-resistant metastatic lung cancer (dated by TCRdb to 2020 to 2022). The immunoSEQ v3 hsTCRB kit was used to amplify TCR beta CDR3 regions from genomic DNA through bias-controlled multiplex PCR. This immuneACCESS table, as held by TCRdb, lists in-frame sequences with V and J called but not all clones. Of the missing ones, under half trace to an unresolved V gene in checked studies; the others have no known cause. In this sample the table shows about 6,300 clones, 66% of which occur a single time. The ten largest clonotypes hold approximately 19% of the sample. The time point label for this specimen denotes: pre-treatment sample, taken before nivolumab and TIL therapy. The baseline tumor samples, taken from the same resection that was used to grow TIL, were excised metastases, most often pleural nodules or supraclavicular lymph nodes.

The specimen was tumor tissue, collected at baseline. The receptor source for this set is a person between 25 and 80 years old with non-small cell lung cancer.

V usage is TRBV6-2 or TRBV6-3 and J usage is TRBJ1-5; D remains ambiguous. Trimming took off 2 bases at V and 0 bases at J, with 5 bases between the two ends. In germline, CDR1 is MNHEY, CDR2 SVGEGT. CDR3 size: 14 residues. The CDR3 reads CASSYPSSNQPQHF. CDR3 sequence (DNA): TGTGCCAGCAGTTACCCCAGTAGCAATCAGCCCCAGCATTTT.

This chain connects TRBV6-5 to TRBJ2-7; weak D call: TRBD2 (6 bases). Trimming stripped 0 bases from V and 9 bases from J, with 18 bases between. Germline values: CDR1 MNHEY, CDR2 SVGAGI. CDR3 length: 15 residues. The CDR3 sequence is CASSYSPSAAWLQYV. CDR3 in DNA: TGTGCCAGCAGTTACTCGCCTAGCGCGGCCTGGTTGCAGTACGTC.

In this sample, this clone is medium-sized. The rearrangement links TRBV27 to TRBJ1-2; weak D call: TRBD1 (5 bases). Germline V gene lookup returns CDR1 MNHEY and CDR2 SMNVEV (reference sequence). CDR3 length: 15 amino acids. V lost 7 bases, J lost 1 base, and 16 bases lay in between. CDR3 in DNA: TGTGCCAGCAAAATCGCAGGGTGGGGTAACTATGGCTACACCTTC. Translation: CASKIAGWGNYGYTF.

The table lists this clone with a few counts. CDR3 in amino acids: CASNQRSGNTIYF. In DNA form, the CDR3 reads TGTGCCAGCAACCAGCGCTCTGGAAACACCATATATTTT. This rearrangement joins TRBV6-5 to TRBJ1-3, with unresolved D. Germline V gene sequence: CDR1 MNHEY, CDR2 SVGAGI. CDR3 length equals 13 residues. V lost 7 bases and J 0 bases, leaving 7 bases between the germline ends.

The gene calls are TRBV7-3 and TRBJ2-3, with 8 nucleotides matching TRBD2. This CDR3 has 14 residues. CDR1 and CDR2 from the germline V gene are SGHTA and FQGTGA. The V gene end was trimmed by 5 bases and the J gene end by 6 bases; junction bases not matched to a gene: 7. The CDR3 loop reads CASSPRGGLDTQYF. The DNA for the CDR3 is TGTGCCAGCAGCCCTCGGGGGGGGCTCGATACGCAGTATTTT.

This clone turned up a few times. V and J are TRBV12-3 or TRBV12-4 and TRBJ1-1; no firm D call. The ends were cut back, 8 bases at V and 8 bases at J, with 18 bases in the middle. The CDR3 runs to 13 residues. DNA for the CDR3: TGTGCCAGCGTTAAGGTTGGGCTAACGGAAGCTTTCTTT. The encoded protein is CASVKVGLTEAFF.

The table lists this clone with a few counts. DNA for the CDR3: TGCGCCAGCAGCTTGGGTTTGAACACTGAAGCTTTCTTT. Amino acids: CASSLGLNTEAFF. The chain recombines TRBV5-1 with TRBJ1-1; no clear D. The ends were cut back, 0 bases at V and 0 bases at J, with 3 bases in the middle. Germline CDR1 reads SGHRS; CDR2 reads YFSETQ. The length of the CDR3 is 13 residues. The variable domain in full, with the rest retrieved from reference TRBV5-1 and TRBJ1-1, is KAGVTQTPRYLIKTRGQQVTLSCSPISGHRSVSWYQQTPGQGLQFLFEYFSETQRNKGNFPGRFSGRQFSNSRSEMNVSTLELGDSALYLCASSLGLNTEAFFGQGTRLTVV.

The chain combines TRBV19 with TRBJ2-2, with D possibly matching TRBD1 (5 bases). This CDR3 has 13 residues. V was pared by 5 bases and J by 6 bases, with 10 bases between. Germline V lookup: CDR1 LNHDA, CDR2 SQIVND (reference sequence). The CDR3 DNA reads as TGTGCCAGTAGTGCAGGGTCGGCCGGGGAGCTGTTTTTT. It yields the protein CASSAGSAGELFF. Full variable domain (rest looked up from reference TRBV19 and TRBJ2-2): DGGITQSPKYLFRKEGQNVTLSCEQNLNHDAMYWYRQDPGQGLRLIYYSQIVNDFQKGDIAEGYSVSREKKESFPLTVTSAQKNPTAFYLCASSAGSAGELFFGEGSRLTVL.

This chain connects TRBV18 to TRBJ2-7; maybe TRBD1 (6 bases). This CDR3 comprises 13 residues. V lost 4 bases to trimming and J lost 7 bases, with 14 bases between them. The V gene's germline CDR1 is KGHSH and CDR2 LQKENI. The CDR3 here is CASSRTGLGEQYV. The DNA for the CDR3 is TGTGCCAGCTCACGCACAGGGCTCGGGGAGCAGTACGTC.